The sequence of this T cell receptor beta chain was determined in a study of cytomegalovirus exposure and HLA in healthy donors. The study ran its PCR with 60 Vbeta and 13 Jbeta primers. Original handling: In a later analysis, 70 million to 80 million unique TCR beta chains included roughly 11 million shared by two or more donors. TCRdb's copy holds only in-frame clones and misses some; the assay was immunoSEQ multiplex PCR. V and J calls and clone size follow that table, whereas D and trimming were derived from the DNA. This table holds some 190,000 clones, about 79% found once. Study-level findings and limits: An assumption of roughly uniform sequencing depth across donors underlay the presence/absence analyses.

V trimming: 9 bases; J trimming: 5 bases; junction bases outside the gene matches: 22. This CDR3 comprises 18 residues. CDR1 and CDR2 (germline): SGHRS, YFSETQ. Regarding this clone: Its antigen remains unidentified.

Material for sequencing was PBMCs. This clonotype was obtained from a man between 18 and 35 years old in good health and CMV-seronegative. The chain combines TRBV5-1 with TRBJ2-1; 8 positions agree with TRBD1. The CDR3 coding sequence is TGCGCCATCCTGAACCGGGACAGGAGAACTTTTTTTAACAATGAGCAGTTCTTC. Protein: CAILNRDRRTFFNNEQFF.